This TCR beta chain was observed in a study of cytomegalovirus exposure and HLA in healthy donors. PCR used 60 Vbeta primers and 13 Jbeta primers. Some clones are missing from TCRdb's copy, which holds only in-frame ones; the method was immunoSEQ multiplex PCR. The table records more than 100,000 clones, roughly 78% of them present only once. Donors consisted of healthy bone marrow donors. Study-level results: Per a prior analysis, the majority of TCR beta V segments were productive roughly 90% or roughly 30% of the time.

V lost 7 bases, J lost 0 bases, and 12 bases lay in between. The CDR3 covers 14 residues. CDR1 and CDR2 from the germline V gene are LGHNT and FRNRAP. This clone has just a few counts. The antigen is undetermined. The J gene is TRBJ1-1, the V gene TRBV12-5, with TRBD1 as a possible D gene (5 bases). The TCR originated in a man aged 50 to 60 in good health and CMV-seropositive. The sequencing sample was made of PBMCs. The DNA of the CDR3 is TGTGCTAGTGCGGAGGGGACCATGAACACTGAAGCTTTCTTT. This gives the protein CASAEGTMNTEAFF.